This TCR beta chain was sequenced during a study of blood T cell repertoires in COVID-19 (dated by TCRdb to the early 2020s). With regard to the full study: Collaborator samples came from the United States, Italy and Spain and covered acute and convalescent phases of COVID-19. The prospective study material was composed of cDNA or gDNA derived from T cells, B-cell-depleted T cells, or PBMCs. Subjects who had been exposed to COVID-19, were actively infected with it, or had recovered from it provided the deeply sampled blood TCRbeta repertoires that made up the dataset. The repertoires were released in a freely available public database intended as a resource for research on the immune response to SARS-CoV-2. The samples were drawn from the first 160 participants of the ongoing ImmuneRACE study and from 950 to 1,500 subjects provided by 6 global collaborators. Nearly every sample came with metadata listing a de-identified subject ID, COVID-19 status, age in years and sex. Where available, HLA class I and class II types were obtained from metadata supplied by the sample provider rather than from assay-based typing. Points the paper makes about the study in general: Clinical and demographic metadata were provided uncurated, with the amount varying by source and participant.

One collaborating source in Seattle enrolled patients while the patients were actively infected and followed the patients over time throughout the course of disease. The collaborating institutions used their own protocols to collect whole blood in K2EDTA tubes. For TCRbeta analysis, collaborators shipped samples as frozen whole blood, isolated PBMCs, or DNA extracted from either of those sample types. TCRbeta CDR3 regions were amplified from genomic DNA by means of the immunoSEQ Assay, a bias-controlled multiplex PCR. The paper's processing steps were these. The number of nucleated cells in each sample was estimated by amplification of reference gene primers within the assay. To quantify the absolute abundance of each unique TCRbeta CDR3 rearrangement, sequence reads were collapsed and filtered. For each sample, productive Simpson clonality was calculated as the square root of Simpson's diversity index across productive rearrangements. TCRdb took over this immuneACCESS table, retaining in-frame rearrangements with V and J assigned. Such tables are incomplete; in checked studies, under half of the missing clones stem from an unresolved V gene, and the remainder is unexplained. That table is the source of V, J and clone size, and D and trimming were worked out from the DNA. Across this sample there are 200,000 to 250,000 clones, with 75% to 85% seen only once. Of the sample, over 1% falls within the top ten clones.

About this clone itself: The antigen it binds to is not known. No qualities accompany the bases; no much larger clone lies one base away.

Counted from cysteine to phenylalanine, this CDR3 has 16 amino acids. The kept DNA is CDR3 alone, 48 bases in frame from the first base. Taken from the germline V gene (reference sequence), the CDR1 and CDR2 loops are LNHDA and SQIVND. V ends up 6 bases short and J 0 bases short, with an unmatched junction base count of 5. Sequencing used peripheral blood. The sequence was collected from a woman aged 25 to 45 with COVID-19, enrolled during active disease. This receptor chain uses TRBV19 and TRBJ1-6; TRBD1 fits 7 bases in the junction. The DNA reads TGTGCCAGTAGGGACAGGTCCCACTCCTATAATTCACCCCTCCACTTT. Its translation reads: CASRDRSHSYNSPLHF.